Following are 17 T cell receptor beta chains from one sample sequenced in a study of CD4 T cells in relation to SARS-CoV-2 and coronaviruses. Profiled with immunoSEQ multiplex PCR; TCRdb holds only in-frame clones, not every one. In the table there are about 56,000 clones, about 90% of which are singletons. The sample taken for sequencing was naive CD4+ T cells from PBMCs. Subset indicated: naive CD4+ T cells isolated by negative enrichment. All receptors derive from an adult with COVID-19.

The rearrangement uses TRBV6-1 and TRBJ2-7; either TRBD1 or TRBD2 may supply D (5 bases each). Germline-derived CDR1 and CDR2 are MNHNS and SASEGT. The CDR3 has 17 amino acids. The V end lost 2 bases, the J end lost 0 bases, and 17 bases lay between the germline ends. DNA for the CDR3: TGTGCCAGCAGTGAACGTACGGGACCGAGTAGCTCCTACGAGCAGTACTTC. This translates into CASSERTGPSSSYEQYF.

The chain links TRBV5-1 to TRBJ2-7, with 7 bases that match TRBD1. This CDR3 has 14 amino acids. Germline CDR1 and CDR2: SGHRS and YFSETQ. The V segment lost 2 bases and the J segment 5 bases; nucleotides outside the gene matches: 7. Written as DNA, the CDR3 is TGCGCCAGCAGCTTAGAAGACAGGGCGGACGAGCAGTACTTC. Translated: CASSLEDRADEQYF.

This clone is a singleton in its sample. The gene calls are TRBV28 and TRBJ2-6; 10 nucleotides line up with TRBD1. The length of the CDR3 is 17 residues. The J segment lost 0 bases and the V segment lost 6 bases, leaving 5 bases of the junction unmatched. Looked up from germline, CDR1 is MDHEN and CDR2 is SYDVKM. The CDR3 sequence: CASSRDRGYSGANVLTF. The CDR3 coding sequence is TGTGCCAGCAGCAGGGACAGGGGTTACTCTGGGGCCAACGTCCTGACTTTC.

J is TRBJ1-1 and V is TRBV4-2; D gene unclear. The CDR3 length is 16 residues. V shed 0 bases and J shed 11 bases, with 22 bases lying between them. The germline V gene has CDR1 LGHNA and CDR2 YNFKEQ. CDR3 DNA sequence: TGTGCCAGCAGCCAAGAACTTATAAAAATGGGAGCATCGGCTTTCTTT. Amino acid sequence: CASSQELIKMGASAFF.

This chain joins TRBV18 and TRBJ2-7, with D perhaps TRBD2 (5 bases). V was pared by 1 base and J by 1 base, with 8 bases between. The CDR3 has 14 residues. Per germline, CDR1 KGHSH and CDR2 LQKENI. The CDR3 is CASSPRGQSYEQYF. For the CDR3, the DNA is TGTGCCAGCTCACCACGCGGGCAGTCCTACGAGCAGTACTTC. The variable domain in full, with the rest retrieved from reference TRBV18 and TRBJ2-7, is NAGVMQNPRHLVRRRGQEARLRCSPMKGHSHVYWYRQLPEEGLKFMVYLQKENIIDESGMPKERFSAEFPKEGPSILRIQQVVRGDSAAYFCASSPRGQSYEQYFGPGTRLTVT.

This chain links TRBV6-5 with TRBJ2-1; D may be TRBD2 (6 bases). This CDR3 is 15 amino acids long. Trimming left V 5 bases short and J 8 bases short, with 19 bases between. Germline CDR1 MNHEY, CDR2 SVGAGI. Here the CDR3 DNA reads TGTGCCAGCAGTCGACAAAGACTAGGTTTCGATGAGCAGTTCTTC. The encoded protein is CASSRQRLGFDEQFF.

CDR3 in amino acids: CASSPGVSYNEQFF. CDR3 in DNA: TGTGCCAGCAGCCCTGGGGTTTCCTACAATGAGCAGTTCTTC. The chain recombines TRBV5-4 with TRBJ2-1, with D uncertain. Germline CDR1 and CDR2: SGHNT and YYREEE (reference sequence). CDR3 length: 14 residues. The V end lost 4 bases, the J end lost 1 base, and 9 bases lay between the germline ends.

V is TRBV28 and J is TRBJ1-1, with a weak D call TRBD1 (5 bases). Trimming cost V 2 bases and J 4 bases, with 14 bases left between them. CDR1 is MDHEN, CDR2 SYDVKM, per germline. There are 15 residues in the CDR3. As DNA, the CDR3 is TGTGCCAGCAGTTTAGTTGGGGGTTATGGCACTGAAGCTTTCTTT. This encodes CASSLVGGYGTEAFF.

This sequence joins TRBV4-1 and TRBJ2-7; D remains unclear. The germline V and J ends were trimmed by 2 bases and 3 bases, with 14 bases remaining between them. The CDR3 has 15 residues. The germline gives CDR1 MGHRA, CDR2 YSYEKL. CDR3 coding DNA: TGCGCCAGCAGCCAACCACCCTCGGGTAGCTACGAGCAGTACTTC. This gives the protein CASSQPPSGSYEQYF.

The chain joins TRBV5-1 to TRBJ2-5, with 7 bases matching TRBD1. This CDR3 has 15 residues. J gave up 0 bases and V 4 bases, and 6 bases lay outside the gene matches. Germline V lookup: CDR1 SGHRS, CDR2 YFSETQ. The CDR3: CASSDVTGYQETQYF. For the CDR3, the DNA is TGCGCCAGCAGCGACGTGACAGGGTACCAAGAGACCCAGTACTTC.

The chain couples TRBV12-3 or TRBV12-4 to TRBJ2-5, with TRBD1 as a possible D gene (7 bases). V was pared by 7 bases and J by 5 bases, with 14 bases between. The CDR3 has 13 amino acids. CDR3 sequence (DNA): TGTGCCAGCAACAGGGGACTTGCGGAGACCCAGTACTTC. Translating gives CASNRGLAETQYF.

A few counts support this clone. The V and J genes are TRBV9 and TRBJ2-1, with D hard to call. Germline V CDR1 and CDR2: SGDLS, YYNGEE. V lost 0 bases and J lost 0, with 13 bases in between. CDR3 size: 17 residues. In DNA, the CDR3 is TGTGCCAGCAGCGTAGAGACTTCGGCCCTCTCCTACAATGAGCAGTTCTTC. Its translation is CASSVETSALSYNEQFF.

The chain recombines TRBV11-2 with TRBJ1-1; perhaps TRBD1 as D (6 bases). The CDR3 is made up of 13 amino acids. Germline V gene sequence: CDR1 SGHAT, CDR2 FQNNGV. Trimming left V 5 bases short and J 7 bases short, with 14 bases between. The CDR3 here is CASSGWRGGEAFF. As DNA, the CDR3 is TGTGCCAGCAGCGGGTGGAGAGGGGGTGAAGCTTTCTTT. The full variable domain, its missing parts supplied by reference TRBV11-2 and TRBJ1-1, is EAGVAQSPRYKIIEKRQSVAFWCNPISGHATLYWYQQILGQGPKLLIQFQNNGVVDDSQLPKDRFSAERLKGVDSTLKIQPAKLEDSAVYLCASSGWRGGEAFFGQGTRLTVV.

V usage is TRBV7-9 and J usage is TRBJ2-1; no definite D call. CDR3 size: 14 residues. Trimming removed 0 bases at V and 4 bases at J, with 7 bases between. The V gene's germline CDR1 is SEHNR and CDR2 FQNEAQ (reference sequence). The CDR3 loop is CASSLAANYNEQFF. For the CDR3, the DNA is TGTGCCAGCAGCTTAGCGGCGAATTACAATGAGCAGTTCTTC.

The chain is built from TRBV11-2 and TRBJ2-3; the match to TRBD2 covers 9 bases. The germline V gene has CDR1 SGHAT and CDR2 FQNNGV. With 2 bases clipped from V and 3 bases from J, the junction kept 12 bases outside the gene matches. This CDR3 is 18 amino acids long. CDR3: CASSLMVAGATGTDTQYF. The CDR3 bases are TGTGCCAGCAGCTTAATGGTAGCGGGAGCGACGGGGACAGATACGCAGTATTTT.

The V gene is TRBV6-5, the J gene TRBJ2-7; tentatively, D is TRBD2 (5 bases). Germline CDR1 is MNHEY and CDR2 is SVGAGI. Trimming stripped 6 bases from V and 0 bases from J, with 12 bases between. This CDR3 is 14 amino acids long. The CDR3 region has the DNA TGTGCCAGCAGCCGCACGGGGAGCTCCTACGAGCAGTACTTC. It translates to CASSRTGSSYEQYF.

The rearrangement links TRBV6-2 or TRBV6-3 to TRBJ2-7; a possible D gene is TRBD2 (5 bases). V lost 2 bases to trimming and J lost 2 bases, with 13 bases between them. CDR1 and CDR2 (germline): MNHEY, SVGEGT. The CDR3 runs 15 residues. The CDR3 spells CASSYRLSGPYEQYF. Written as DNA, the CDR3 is TGTGCCAGCAGTTACAGGCTGAGCGGACCCTACGAGCAGTACTTC.